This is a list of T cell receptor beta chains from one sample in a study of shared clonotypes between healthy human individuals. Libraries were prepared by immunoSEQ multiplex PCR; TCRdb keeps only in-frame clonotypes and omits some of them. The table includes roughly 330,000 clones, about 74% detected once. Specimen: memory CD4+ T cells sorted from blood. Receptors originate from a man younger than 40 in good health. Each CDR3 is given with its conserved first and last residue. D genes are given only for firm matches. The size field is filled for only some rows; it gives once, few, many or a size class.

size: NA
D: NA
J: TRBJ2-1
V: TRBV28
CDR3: CASRRLIGSSNSYNEQFF
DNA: TGTGCCAGCAGGAGGCTTATCGGTTCTTCGAACTCCTACAATGAGCAGTTCTTC

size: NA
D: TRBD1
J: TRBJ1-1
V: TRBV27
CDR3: CASSLNNVQGAPTEAFF
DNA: TGTGCCAGCAGTTTAAACAATGTACAGGGGGCGCCCACTGAAGCTTTCTTT

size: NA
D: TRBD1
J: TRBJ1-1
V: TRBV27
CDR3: CASSLSVRGKEAFF
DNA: TGTGCCAGCAGTTTATCCGTCAGGGGGAAAGAAGCTTTCTTT

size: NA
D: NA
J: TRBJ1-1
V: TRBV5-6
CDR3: CASSLVRANLNTEAFF
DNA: TGTGCCAGCAGCTTGGTTCGAGCCAACCTGAACACTGAAGCTTTCTTT

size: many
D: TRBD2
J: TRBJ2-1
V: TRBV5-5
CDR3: CASSQTLAGYEQFF
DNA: TGTGCCAGCAGCCAAACACTAGCGGGGTATGAGCAGTTCTTC

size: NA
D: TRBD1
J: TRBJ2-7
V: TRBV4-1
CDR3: CASRPPGTGAEQYF
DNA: TGCGCCAGCAGACCACCCGGGACAGGGGCCGAGCAGTACTTC

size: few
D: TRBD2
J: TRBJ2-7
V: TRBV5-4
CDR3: CASSYTGLVRAYEQYF
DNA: TGTGCCAGCAGCTATACGGGACTAGTGAGAGCCTACGAGCAGTACTTC

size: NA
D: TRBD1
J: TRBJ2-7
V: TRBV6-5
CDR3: CASSFQGGTGRPEQYF
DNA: TGTGCCAGCAGTTTTCAAGGGGGGACAGGGCGGCCCGAGCAGTACTTC

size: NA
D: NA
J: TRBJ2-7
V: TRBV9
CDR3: CASSVEPVRYYEQYF
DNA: TGTGCCAGCAGCGTAGAACCGGTCCGCTACTACGAGCAGTACTTC

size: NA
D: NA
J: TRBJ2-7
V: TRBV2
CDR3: CASKSGEQYF
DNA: TGTGCCAGCAAGAGCGGCGAGCAGTACTTC

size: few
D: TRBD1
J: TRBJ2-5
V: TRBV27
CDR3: CASSLGSGPGTGDWETQYF
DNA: TGTGCCAGCAGTTTAGGTTCCGGTCCCGGGACAGGGGACTGGGAGACCCAGTACTTC

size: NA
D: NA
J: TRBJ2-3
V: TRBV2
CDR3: CAVGRTVSTDTQYF
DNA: TGTGCCGTAGGCAGGACAGTTTCGACAGATACGCAGTATTTT

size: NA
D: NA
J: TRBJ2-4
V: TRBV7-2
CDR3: CASSLGWAKNIQYF
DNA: TGTGCCAGCAGCCTAGGATGGGCCAAAAACATTCAGTACTTC

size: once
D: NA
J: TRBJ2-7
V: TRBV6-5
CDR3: CASRSGSGLYYEQYF
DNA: TGTGCCAGCAGATCCGGAAGCGGGCTGTACTACGAGCAGTACTTC

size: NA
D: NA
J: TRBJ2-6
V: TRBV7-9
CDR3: CASSLAGSGANVLTF
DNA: TGTGCCAGCAGCTTAGCCGGCTCTGGGGCCAACGTCCTGACTTTC

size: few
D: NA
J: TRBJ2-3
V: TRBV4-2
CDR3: CASSQDPGASLWVPQYF
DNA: TGTGCCAGCAGCCAAGATCCGGGAGCTAGCCTCTGGGTACCGCAGTATTTT

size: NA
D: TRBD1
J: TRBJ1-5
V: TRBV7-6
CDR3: CASSQATGDQPQHF
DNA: TGTGCCAGCAGCCAAGCCACAGGGGATCAGCCCCAGCATTTT

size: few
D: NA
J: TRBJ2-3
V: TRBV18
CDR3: CASSPDAPRSTDTQYF
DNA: TGTGCCAGCTCCCCGGACGCCCCGAGGAGCACAGATACGCAGTATTTT

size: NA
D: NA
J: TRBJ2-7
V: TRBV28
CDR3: CASSNTGTLSYEQYF
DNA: TGTGCCAGCAGTAATACAGGGACCCTCTCCTACGAGCAGTACTTC

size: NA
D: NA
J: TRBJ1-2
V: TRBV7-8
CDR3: CASSLRQTPNYGYTF
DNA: TGTGCCAGCAGCTTACGACAGACTCCTAACTATGGCTACACCTTC

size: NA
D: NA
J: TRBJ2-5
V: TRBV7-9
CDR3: CASSTRGEVKKETQYF
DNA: TGTGCCAGCAGCACAAGGGGAGAGGTTAAAAAAGAGACCCAGTACTTC

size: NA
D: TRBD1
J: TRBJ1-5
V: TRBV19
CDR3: CASSTQTGRDQPQHF
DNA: TGTGCCAGTAGTACCCAGACAGGGCGGGATCAGCCCCAGCATTTT

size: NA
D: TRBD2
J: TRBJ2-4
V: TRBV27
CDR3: CASSLSSTSGRALKAKNIQYF
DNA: TGTGCCAGCAGTTTATCCTCTACTAGCGGGAGGGCCTTGAAGGCCAAAAACATTCAGTACTTC

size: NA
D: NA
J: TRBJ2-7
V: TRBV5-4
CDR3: CASSLGAGNYEQYF
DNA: TGTGCCAGCAGCTTAGGGGCCGGAAACTACGAGCAGTACTTC

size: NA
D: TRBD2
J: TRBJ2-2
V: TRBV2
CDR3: CASSKTSGSVGELFF
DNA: TGTGCCAGCAGTAAGACTAGCGGGAGTGTCGGGGAGCTGTTTTTT

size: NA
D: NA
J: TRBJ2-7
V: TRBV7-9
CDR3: CASSLDAPYEQYF
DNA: TGTGCCAGCAGCTTAGACGCCCCCTACGAGCAGTACTTC

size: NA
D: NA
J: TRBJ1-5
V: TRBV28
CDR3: CASSPANQPQHF
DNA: TGTGCCAGCAGTCCCGCAAATCAGCCCCAGCATTTT

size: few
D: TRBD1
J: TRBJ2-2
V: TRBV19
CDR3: CASSATGGPGELFF
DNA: TGTGCCAGTAGTGCAACAGGGGGACCCGGGGAGCTGTTTTTT

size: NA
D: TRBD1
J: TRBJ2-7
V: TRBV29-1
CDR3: CSVAGQGAPQVVSYEQYF
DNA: TGCAGCGTTGCAGGACAGGGGGCGCCTCAAGTAGTTTCCTACGAGCAGTACTTC

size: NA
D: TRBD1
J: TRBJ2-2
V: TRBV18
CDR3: CASSLPGTGNTGELFF
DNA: TGTGCCAGCTCGCTCCCAGGGACAGGGAACACCGGGGAGCTGTTTTTT

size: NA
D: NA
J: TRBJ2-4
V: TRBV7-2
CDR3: CASSQTRLSHFQYF
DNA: TGTGCCAGCAGCCAGACACGGTTGAGTCATTTTCAGTACTTC

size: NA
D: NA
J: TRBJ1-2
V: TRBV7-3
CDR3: CASSPAGVQLGYTF
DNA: TGTGCCAGCAGCCCAGCGGGGGTTCAACTTGGCTACACCTTC

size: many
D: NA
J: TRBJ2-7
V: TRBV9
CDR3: CASSVHNEGEQYF
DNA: TGTGCCAGCAGCGTACATAACGAGGGGGAGCAGTACTTC

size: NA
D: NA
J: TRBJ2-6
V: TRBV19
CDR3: CASSWTLPAGSGANVLTF
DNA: TGTGCCAGTAGCTGGACACTCCCTGCGGGCTCTGGGGCCAACGTCCTGACTTTC

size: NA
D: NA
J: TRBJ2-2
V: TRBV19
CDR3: CATVDTNTGELFF
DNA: TGTGCCACCGTGGACACGAACACCGGGGAGCTGTTTTTT

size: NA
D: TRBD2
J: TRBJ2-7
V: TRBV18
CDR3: CASSPSTSGYEQYF
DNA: TGTGCCAGCTCACCAAGTACTAGCGGGTACGAGCAGTACTTC

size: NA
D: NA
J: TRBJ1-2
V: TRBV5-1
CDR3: CASSLGQAGNFYGYTF
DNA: TGCGCCAGCAGCTTGGGACAGGCCGGAAATTTCTATGGCTACACCTTC

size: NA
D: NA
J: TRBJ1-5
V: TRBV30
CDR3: CAWSYGENQPQHF
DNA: TGTGCCTGGAGTTACGGGGAAAATCAGCCCCAGCATTTT

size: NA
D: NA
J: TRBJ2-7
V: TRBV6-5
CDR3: CASSQNNDKVEQYF
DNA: TGTGCCAGCAGTCAGAACAACGACAAGGTGGAGCAGTACTTC

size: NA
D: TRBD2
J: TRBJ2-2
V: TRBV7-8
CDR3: CASSLGSGRNTGELFF
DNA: TGTGCCAGCAGCTTAGGGAGCGGGAGGAACACCGGGGAGCTGTTTTTT

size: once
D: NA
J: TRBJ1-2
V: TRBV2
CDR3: CASSERFSYGYTF
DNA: TGTGCCAGCAGTGAGAGGTTTTCCTATGGCTACACCTTC

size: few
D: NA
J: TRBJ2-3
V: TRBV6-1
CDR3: CASRTLGGRTDTQYF
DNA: TGTGCCAGTCGGACACTGGGGGGCCGCACAGATACGCAGTATTTT

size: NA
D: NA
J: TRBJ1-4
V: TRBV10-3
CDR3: CATGMSTPDLNEKLFF
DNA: TGTGCCACCGGCATGTCGACCCCTGACCTGAATGAAAAACTGTTTTTT

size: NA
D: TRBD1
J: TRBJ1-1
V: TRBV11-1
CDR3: CASSVRDSLNTEAFF
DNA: TGTGCCAGCAGCGTACGGGACAGCCTTAACACTGAAGCTTTCTTT

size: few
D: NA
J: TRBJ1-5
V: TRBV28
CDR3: CASSIGDSWGNQPQHF
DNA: TGTGCCAGCAGTATAGGGGACTCTTGGGGGAATCAGCCCCAGCATTTT

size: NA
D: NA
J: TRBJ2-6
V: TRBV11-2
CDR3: CANLFPRANVLTF
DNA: TGTGCCAACCTCTTTCCCCGGGCCAACGTCCTGACTTTC

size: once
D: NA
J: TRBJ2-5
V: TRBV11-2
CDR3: CASSLGRGSHQETQYF
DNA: TGTGCCAGCAGCTTGGGCCGGGGGAGCCACCAAGAGACCCAGTACTTC

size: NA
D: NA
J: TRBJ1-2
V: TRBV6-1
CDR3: CASSENPRDYGYTF
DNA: TGTGCCAGCAGTGAAAACCCCAGAGACTATGGCTACACCTTC

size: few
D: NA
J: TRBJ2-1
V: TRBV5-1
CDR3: CASSSGLISYNEQFF
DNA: TGCGCCAGCAGCTCCGGCCTCATCTCCTACAATGAGCAGTTCTTC

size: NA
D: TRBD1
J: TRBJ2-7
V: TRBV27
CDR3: CASSPDLGQGAREQYF
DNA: TGTGCCAGCAGCCCCGACCTCGGACAGGGGGCGCGAGAGCAGTACTTC

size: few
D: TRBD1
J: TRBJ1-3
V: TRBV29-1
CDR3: CSVVTGSPGNTIYF
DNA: TGCAGCGTCGTGACAGGGTCCCCTGGAAACACCATATATTTT

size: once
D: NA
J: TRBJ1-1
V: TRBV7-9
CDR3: CASSAVHRGDTEAFF
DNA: TGTGCCAGCAGCGCCGTTCATCGGGGGGACACTGAAGCTTTCTTT

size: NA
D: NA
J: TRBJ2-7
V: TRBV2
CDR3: CASRASASRGFYEQYF
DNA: TGTGCCAGCAGGGCTAGCGCGTCTCGAGGGTTCTACGAGCAGTACTTC

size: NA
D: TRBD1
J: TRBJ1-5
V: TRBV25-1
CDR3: CASSAGTANQPQHF
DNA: TGTGCCAGCAGTGCTGGGACAGCCAATCAGCCCCAGCATTTT

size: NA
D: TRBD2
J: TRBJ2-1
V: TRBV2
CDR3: CASSQPLSGSSDNEQFF
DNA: TGTGCCAGCAGTCAACCACTGAGCGGGAGTAGCGACAATGAGCAGTTCTTC

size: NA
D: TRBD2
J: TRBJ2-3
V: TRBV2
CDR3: CASTRTSGTTDTQYF
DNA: TGTGCCAGCACCCGGACTAGCGGGACTACAGATACGCAGTATTTT

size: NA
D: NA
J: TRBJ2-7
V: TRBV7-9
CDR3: CASSFAAYEQYF
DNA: TGTGCCAGCAGCTTCGCGGCCTACGAGCAGTACTTC